This is a list of T cell receptor beta chains from one sample in a study of cytomegalovirus exposure and HLA in healthy donors. TCRdb's copy holds only in-frame clones and misses some; the assay was immunoSEQ multiplex PCR. The sample has 110,000 or so clones, 88% seen once. The sequencing input was PBMCs. All receptors come from a young woman in good health and CMV-seronegative. CDR3s include the opening cysteine and the closing phenylalanine or tryptophan. The order of the fields is J gene, clone size, D gene, V gene, CDR3 protein, CDR3 DNA. A D gene is named only where the DNA matches it firmly. Where a row states a size, it is once, few, many or the class of an expanded clone; other rows omit it.

TRBJ2-7	-	-	TRBV19	CASSIQKIPTYEQYF	TGTGCCAGTAGTATTCAGAAGATCCCAACCTACGAGCAGTACTTC
TRBJ2-1	-	-	TRBV2	CASSDRVLDNEQFF	TGTGCCAGCAGTGACAGGGTCTTAGACAATGAGCAGTTCTTC
TRBJ2-3	-	TRBD2	TRBV11-2	CASSPGLAASTDTQYF	TGTGCCAGCAGCCCGGGACTAGCGGCCTCCACAGATACGCAGTATTTT
TRBJ2-2	-	TRBD1	TRBV27	CASSLSRGPNTGELFF	TGTGCCAGCAGTTTATCGAGGGGGCCTAACACCGGGGAGCTGTTTTTT
TRBJ2-1	-	-	TRBV20-1	CSATDNNEQFF	TGCAGTGCTACAGACAACAATGAGCAGTTCTTC
TRBJ1-3	-	TRBD1	TRBV5-4	CASSPGTGRENTIYF	TGTGCCAGCAGCCCCGGGACAGGGCGGGAAAACACCATATATTTT
TRBJ1-4	-	TRBD1	TRBV6-5	CASSVDRGTNEKLFF	TGTGCCAGCAGTGTCGACAGGGGAACTAATGAAAAACTGTTTTTT
TRBJ2-7	-	-	TRBV7-2	CASSFDSYEQYF	TGTGCCAGCAGCTTTGACAGCTACGAGCAGTACTTC
TRBJ2-7	-	TRBD2	TRBV7-2	CASSPGTSGMDYEQYF	TGTGCCAGCAGCCCGGGGACTAGCGGGATGGATTACGAGCAGTACTTC
TRBJ1-5	-	TRBD1	TRBV27	CASSLDGQGLRQPQHF	TGTGCCAGCAGTTTGGACGGACAGGGGCTACGTCAGCCCCAGCATTTT
TRBJ1-1	-	-	TRBV27	CASRRQAEAFF	TGTGCCAGCAGAAGACAGGCTGAAGCTTTCTTT
TRBJ1-1	-	-	TRBV14	CASSQVQGRAEAFF	TGTGCCAGCAGCCAAGTGCAGGGGAGGGCTGAAGCTTTCTTT
TRBJ2-5	few	-	TRBV7-9	CASSLATAWKPTQETQYF	TGTGCCAGCAGCTTAGCCACAGCATGGAAGCCTACCCAAGAGACCCAGTACTTC
TRBJ2-1	-	TRBD2	TRBV29-1	CSVAGGPFYNEQFF	TGCAGTGTTGCGGGGGGGCCATTCTACAATGAGCAGTTCTTC
TRBJ1-4	-	-	TRBV5-1	CASSPLGGDNEKLFF	TGCGCCAGCAGCCCCCTAGGGGGAGATAATGAAAAACTGTTTTTT
TRBJ1-5	-	-	TRBV27	CASSGGSPYQPQHF	TGTGCCAGCAGTGGAGGCAGTCCTTATCAGCCCCAGCATTTT
TRBJ1-2	-	-	TRBV28	CASSFPTGNYGYTF	TGTGCCAGCAGTTTTCCCACAGGGAACTATGGCTACACCTTC
TRBJ1-1	-	-	TRBV4-3	CASSQELLREAFF	TGCGCCAGCAGCCAAGAGCTCCTGCGGGAAGCTTTCTTT
TRBJ1-5	-	TRBD1	TRBV5-1	CASSVGTDQPQHF	TGCGCCAGCAGCGTAGGGACAGATCAGCCCCAGCATTTT
TRBJ2-1	-	-	TRBV4-3	CASSHLSTSSRNEQFF	TGCGCCAGCAGCCACCTTTCCACTAGCAGCCGCAATGAGCAGTTCTTC
TRBJ1-5	-	-	TRBV2	CASSALGTPNQPQHF	TGTGCCAGCAGTGCTCTTGGGACTCCCAATCAGCCCCAGCATTTT
TRBJ2-2	-	-	TRBV28	CASNRGRRELFF	TGTGCCTCCAATCGGGGGAGGCGGGAGCTGTTTTTT
TRBJ2-6	-	-	TRBV18	CASSPPNTGLGTGANVLTF	TGTGCCAGCTCACCACCGAATACGGGCCTCGGGACAGGGGCCAACGTCCTGACTTTC
TRBJ1-5	-	-	TRBV7-6	CASSTGVYQPQHF	TGTGCCAGCAGCACGGGGGTTTACCAGCCCCAGCATTTT
TRBJ2-7	-	TRBD1	TRBV9	CASSQGTGGVEQYF	TGTGCCAGCAGCCAAGGGACAGGGGGAGTCGAGCAGTACTTC
TRBJ1-4	-	TRBD1	TRBV15	CATSRGSPGQGDEKLFF	TGTGCCACCAGCAGAGGAAGTCCGGGACAGGGAGATGAAAAACTGTTTTTT
TRBJ2-3	-	-	TRBV5-1	CASGDPAGRSDTQYF	TGCGCCAGCGGCGATCCGGCAGGGAGGTCAGATACGCAGTATTTT
TRBJ2-7	-	-	TRBV21-1	CASSRNGLAGEVGSNCEQYF	TGTGCCAGCAGCCGAAATGGGCTAGCGGGAGAAGTGGGAAGTAATTGCGAGCAGTACTTC
TRBJ1-6	-	-	TRBV12-2	CAPPDTLRNSPLHF	TGTGCACCACCGGACACCCTTAGGAATTCACCCCTCCACTTT